This TCR beta chain was documented in a study of blood T cell repertoires in COVID-19. On the study more broadly: Material from acute and convalescent COVID-19 was sourced from the United States, Italy and Spain. PBMCs, B-cell-depleted T cells, or T cells were the source of the cDNA or gDNA that made up the material.

Per the original data handling: Amplification from reference gene primers served as the basis for estimated nucleated cell counts. TCRdb's table, derived via immunoSEQ multiplex PCR, lists solely in-frame clones and lacks some. That table gives V, J and clone size, and the DNA gave D and trimming. In the table there are some 150,000 clones, just under 85% of which are singletons. The CDR3 runs 16 residues. Trimming at V came to 2 bases and at J to 2 bases, leaving 7 bases not matched to a gene. Germline values: CDR1 SGDLS, CDR2 YYNGEE. The chain recombines TRBV9 with TRBJ2-7; TRBD2 matches 10 bases. Sequencing used peripheral blood. This clonotype was sampled from a woman aged 40 to 50 with active or convalescent COVID-19. The CDR3 protein is CASSVGGLAETYEQYF. Written as DNA, the CDR3 is TGTGCCAGCAGCGTGGGTGGACTAGCGGAGACCTACGAGCAGTACTTC.